These 32 T cell receptor beta chains were sequenced from one sample in a study of neurological immune-mediated disorders. TCRdb used MiXCR to reprocess the 5' RACE reads, holding one entry per CDR3 protein. The sample yields tens of thousands of distinct CDR3 sequences, roughly 3.2% seen once. The specimen was PBMCs. These receptors were collected from a woman aged 50 to 60 with multiple sclerosis.

This clonotype was detected many times. This chain links TRBV5-6 with TRBJ2-7, with D tentatively TRBD2 (5 bases). The CDR3 totals 17 residues. V was pared by 4 bases and J by 0 bases, with 20 bases between. Germline V gene data show CDR1 as SGHDT and CDR2 as YYEEEE. The DNA for the CDR3 is TGTGCCAGCAGCCCTCTAGCTACCCTAAGGAGCTCCTACGAGCAGTACTTC. Translation gives CASSPLATLRSSYEQYF.

There are many counts of this clonotype. CDR3 coding DNA: TGTGCCAGCAGTATCGGACAGGGTTACGAGACCCAGTACTTC. It translates to CASSIGQGYETQYF. This sequence joins TRBV12-3 or TRBV12-4 and TRBJ2-5; 8 nucleotides line up with TRBD1. CDR3 size: 14 residues. J lost 5 bases, V lost 5 bases, and 7 bases had no gene match.

This clonotype was seen at least ten times. The V call is TRBV10-1, the J call TRBJ1-1; D is unclear. V lost 6 bases and J lost 1, with 9 bases in between. The length of the CDR3 is 13 residues. CDR1 is WNHNN and CDR2 is SYGVQD in the germline V gene (reference sequence). In DNA, the CDR3 is TGCGCCAGCAGCCTAGAAACGAACACTGAAGCTTTCTTT. This encodes CASSLETNTEAFF.

Ten or more counts support this clonotype. The V and J genes are TRBV20-1 and TRBJ1-5, with unresolved D. Germline V gene lookup returns CDR1 DFQATT and CDR2 SNEGSKA (reference sequence). V lost 0 bases and J 12 bases, leaving 18 bases between the germline ends. The CDR3 covers 14 residues. For the CDR3, the DNA is TGCAGTGCTAGAGACCCTACGGCGGCTAAGCTCCAGCATTTT. Its translation is CSARDPTAAKLQHF.

Many counts were recorded for this clonotype. V usage is TRBV6-5 and J usage is TRBJ2-3; 12 bases align to TRBD2. Germline V gene data show CDR1 as MNHEY and CDR2 as SVGAGI. The CDR3 covers 18 residues. V lost 3 bases, J lost 1 base, and 8 bases stayed unmatched. The DNA of the CDR3 is TGTGCCAGCAGTTATTCAGCCGGGACTAGCGGGCGCACAGATACGCAGTATTTT. Protein: CASSYSAGTSGRTDTQYF.

This clonotype was found many times. This sequence joins TRBV5-1 and TRBJ2-7; 9 bases match TRBD2. The trim removed 0 bases at V and 4 bases at J, leaving 2 bases unmatched. The germline gives CDR1 SGHRS, CDR2 YFSETQ. This CDR3 region has 14 residues. For the CDR3, the DNA is TGCGCCAGCAGCTTGGGACTAGCGGAGTACGAGCAGTACTTC. Translation: CASSLGLAEYEQYF.

This clonotype was counted at least ten times. The chain joins TRBV5-6 to TRBJ1-4; 7 bases line up with TRBD1. Unmatched junction bases numbered 14, after V lost 4 bases and J lost 8 bases. CDR1 and CDR2 (germline): SGHDT, YYEEEE. The CDR3 consists of 16 residues. CDR3 in amino acids: CASSRERGLGWEKLFF. For the CDR3, the DNA is TGTGCCAGCAGCCGCGAGAGGGGGCTAGGCTGGGAAAAACTGTTTTTT.

At least ten counts were recorded for this clonotype. The chain recombines TRBV5-5 with TRBJ2-3; tentatively, D is TRBD2 (6 bases). The length of the CDR3 is 14 residues. The germline V and J ends were trimmed by 4 bases and 0 bases, with 9 bases remaining between them. In germline, CDR1 is SGHKS, CDR2 YYEKEE (reference sequence). Here the CDR3 reads CASSGSGSTDTQYF. Here the CDR3 DNA reads TGTGCCAGCAGCGGGAGCGGGAGCACAGATACGCAGTATTTT.

This clonotype came up many times. The chain joins TRBV11-2 to TRBJ2-3; 7 bases agree with TRBD2. Germline V lookup: CDR1 SGHAT, CDR2 FQNNGV. CDR3 length: 15 amino acids. The V and J ends lost 2 bases and 5 bases, in that order; junction bases with no gene match: 7. In DNA form, the CDR3 reads TGTGCCAGCAGCTTATCGAGCGGGGTCATAGATACGCAGTATTTT. This translates into CASSLSSGVIDTQYF.

This clonotype was counted ten times or more. The V call is TRBV19, the J call TRBJ2-1; maybe TRBD1 (6 bases). CDR1 is LNHDA and CDR2 is SQIVND in the germline V gene (reference sequence). Trimming removed 6 bases at V and 12 bases at J, with 18 bases between. This CDR3 has 13 amino acids. The CDR3 nucleotides read TGTGCCAGTAGCTCTACCTCAGGGGTTGTGCAGTTCTTC. This codes for CASSSTSGVVQFF. The complete variable domain, with remaining parts taken from reference TRBV19 and TRBJ2-1, reads DGGITQSPKYLFRKEGQNVTLSCEQNLNHDAMYWYRQDPGQGLRLIYYSQIVNDFQKGDIAEGYSVSREKKESFPLTVTSAQKNPTAFYLCASSSTSGVVQFFGPGTRLTVL.

This clonotype was seen many times. The chain uses TRBV6-2 or TRBV6-3 and TRBJ2-1; 7 bases map to TRBD2. Germline V lookup: CDR1 MNHEY, CDR2 SVGEGT. V lost 4 bases, J lost 4 bases, and 7 bases stayed unmatched. The CDR3 extends over 15 amino acids. The CDR3 region is CASSFPGLSYNEQFF. As DNA, the CDR3 is TGTGCCAGCAGTTTCCCGGGACTAAGTTACAATGAGCAGTTCTTC.

V and J are TRBV5-1 and TRBJ2-3, with 8 bases aligning to TRBD2. This CDR3 has 15 residues. Germline-derived CDR1 and CDR2 are SGHRS and YFSETQ. With 4 bases clipped from V and 2 bases from J, the junction kept 6 bases outside the gene matches. This CDR3 is CASSLSGTLTDTQYF. The CDR3 region has the DNA TGCGCCAGCAGCCTTAGCGGGACCCTCACAGATACGCAGTATTTT.

At least ten counts were recorded for this clonotype. V is TRBV5-1 and J is TRBJ1-2, with TRBD1 matching 7 bases. Germline V gives CDR1 SGHRS, CDR2 YFSETQ. The V gene end was trimmed by 3 bases and the J gene end by 8 bases; junction bases not matched to a gene: 4. This CDR3 comprises 12 residues. The CDR3 protein is CASSWDSWGYTF. Written as DNA, the CDR3 is TGCGCCAGCAGCTGGGACAGCTGGGGCTACACCTTC.

This clonotype was seen ten or more times. The chain combines TRBV7-2 with TRBJ1-2; TRBD1 might be the D (5 bases). V lost 0 bases and J lost 3, with 8 bases in between. The CDR3 sequence is 14 residues long. The germline gives CDR1 SGHTA, CDR2 FQGNSA. The CDR3, as DNA: TGTGCCAGCAGCTTAGCCAGGACACACTATGGCTACACCTTC. This translates into CASSLARTHYGYTF. The complete variable domain, with remaining parts taken from reference TRBV7-2 and TRBJ1-2, reads GAGVSQSPSNKVTEKGKDVELRCDPISGHTALYWYRQSLGQGLEFLIYFQGNSAPDKSGLPSDRFSAERTGGSVSTLTIQRTQQEDSAVYLCASSLARTHYGYTFGSGTRLTVV.

This clonotype was recorded many times. The chain recombines TRBV20-1 with TRBJ2-3; 11 nucleotides match TRBD2. CDR1 and CDR2 (germline): DFQATT, SNEGSKA (reference sequence). Trimming at V came to 1 base and at J to 4 bases, leaving 13 bases not matched to a gene. The CDR3 consists of 18 residues. The CDR3 DNA reads TGCAGTGCTAGAGCGATTAGCGGGGGGGCAGGGGTGGCAGATACGCAGTATTTT. Translation gives CSARAISGGAGVADTQYF.

This clonotype came up many times. The chain employs TRBV7-9 and TRBJ2-1; 8 bases fit TRBD1. The CDR3 extends over 14 amino acids. J lost 9 bases, V lost 3 bases, and 7 bases had no gene match. The germline V gene has CDR1 SEHNR and CDR2 FQNEAQ (reference sequence). CDR3 residues: CASSFPGQVGEQFF. DNA for the CDR3: TGTGCCAGCAGCTTCCCGGGACAGGTCGGTGAGCAGTTCTTC.

This clonotype was seen only a few times. The chain carries TRBV18 and TRBJ1-5; D unclear. Germline CDR1 reads KGHSH; CDR2 reads LQKENI. Trimming left V 3 bases short and J 5 bases short, with 8 bases between. The CDR3 contains 13 residues. The CDR3 loop reads CASSPSGYQPQHF. The CDR3 nucleotides are TGTGCCAGCTCACCGTCCGGCTATCAGCCCCAGCATTTT. The variable domain in full, with the rest retrieved from reference TRBV18 and TRBJ1-5, is NAGVMQNPRHLVRRRGQEARLRCSPMKGHSHVYWYRQLPEEGLKFMVYLQKENIIDESGMPKERFSAEFPKEGPSILRIQQVVRGDSAAYFCASSPSGYQPQHFGDGTRLSIL.

There are many counts of this clonotype. V and J are TRBV20-1 and TRBJ1-1, with D uncertain. This CDR3 spans 14 amino acids. V was clipped by 0 bases and J by 0 bases, with 8 bases between them. CDR1 and CDR2 from the germline V gene are DFQATT and SNEGSKA (reference sequence). For the CDR3, the DNA is TGCAGTGCTAGAGATTGGTCGGTGAACACTGAAGCTTTCTTT. Translating it yields CSARDWSVNTEAFF.

This clonotype was recorded at least ten times. The gene calls are TRBV5-8 and TRBJ2-1, with D unresolved. Trimming removed 4 bases from V and 9 bases from J, with 11 bases in between. CDR1 and CDR2 from the germline V gene are SGHTS and YDEGEE. This CDR3 contains 12 residues. The CDR3 nucleotides read TGTGCCAGCAGCCCCCGGTTGGGTGAGCAGTTCTTC. Translated: CASSPRLGEQFF.

This clonotype was observed at least ten times. The gene calls are TRBV7-2 and TRBJ2-7, with TRBD2 as a possible D gene (6 bases). The CDR3 runs 14 residues. The V gene's germline CDR1 is SGHTA and CDR2 FQGNSA. V shed 5 bases and J shed 5 bases, with 16 bases lying between them. DNA of the CDR3: TGTGCCAGCAGCCGAAGACTAGGTAGTGACGAGCAGTACTTC. Translating gives CASSRRLGSDEQYF. Using reference TRBV7-2 and TRBJ2-7 for the parts outside the CDR3, the full variable domain is GAGVSQSPSNKVTEKGKDVELRCDPISGHTALYWYRQSLGQGLEFLIYFQGNSAPDKSGLPSDRFSAERTGGSVSTLTIQRTQQEDSAVYLCASSRRLGSDEQYFGPGTRLTVT.

This clonotype was picked up many times. The chain joins TRBV28 to TRBJ2-1; 8 bases fit TRBD2. Germline-derived CDR1 and CDR2 are MDHEN and SYDVKM. The CDR3 has 16 amino acids. With 3 bases clipped from V and 1 base from J, the junction kept 5 bases outside the gene matches. CDR3 amino acids: CASSFLSGSSYNEQFF. The CDR3 coding sequence is TGTGCCAGCAGTTTTTTGAGCGGGAGTTCCTACAATGAGCAGTTCTTC.

The table lists this clonotype with many counts. CDR3: CSARTGGANYGYTF. CDR3 sequence (DNA): TGCAGTGCTAGGACAGGGGGAGCCAACTATGGCTACACCTTC. The J gene is TRBJ1-2, the V gene TRBV20-1, with 9 bases fitting TRBD1. The CDR3 has 14 amino acids. Losses at the gene ends were 3 bases for V and 2 bases for J; bases not matched to a gene: 4. The germline V gene has CDR1 DFQATT and CDR2 SNEGSKA (reference sequence).

Details on this clonotype: The junction does not match germline at one end; this may be a read error. V usage is TRBV6-5 and J usage is TRBJ1-6; 10 bases agree with TRBD1. The CDR3 sequence is 14 residues long. Germline V CDR1 and CDR2: MNHEY, SVGAGI. The CDR3 here is CASSKGTGDSTLNF. Written as DNA, the CDR3 is TGTGCCAGCAGTAAGGGGACAGGGGATTCAACCCTCAACTTT.

This clonotype has ten or more counts. V gene TRBV5-1 combines with J gene TRBJ1-3; D ambiguous. CDR1 and CDR2 from the germline V gene are SGHRS and YFSETQ. Trimming pared 0 bases from V and 0 bases from J, leaving 7 bases between. This CDR3 region has 15 residues. In DNA, the CDR3 is TGCGCCAGCAGCTTGGGACGGGGCTCTGGAAACACCATATATTTT. It encodes CASSLGRGSGNTIYF. Full variable domain (rest looked up from reference TRBV5-1 and TRBJ1-3): KAGVTQTPRYLIKTRGQQVTLSCSPISGHRSVSWYQQTPGQGLQFLFEYFSETQRNKGNFPGRFSGRQFSNSRSEMNVSTLELGDSALYLCASSLGRGSGNTIYFGEGSWLTVV.

This clonotype came up many times. The conserved final phenylalanine or tryptophan is absent from the CDR3, which likely points to a read error. Because the CDR3's place on the DNA is in doubt, the DNA is left out and the CDR3 is given as listed by TCRdb. This rearrangement joins TRBV20-1 to TRBJ2-7; the DNA was not compared with TRBD2, the D call given in the table. The germline gives CDR1 DFQATT, CDR2 SNEGSKA (reference sequence). Including both end residues, the CDR3 is 13 amino acids long. The CDR3 reads CSARDSMGTSGII.

Points on this clonotype: A much larger clonotype is one base distant, so this may be a read error. This chain uses TRBV4-1 with TRBJ2-5; D gene unclear. Trimming left V 5 bases short and J 5 bases short, with 18 bases between. CDR3 length: 15 residues. The germline CDR1 and CDR2 sequences are MGHRA and YSYEKL. CDR3 residues: CASSKPLGHRETQYF. As DNA, the CDR3 is TGCGCCAGCAGCAAGCCCTTGGGTCATCGGGAGACCCAGTACTTC.

This clonotype appeared many times. V is TRBV5-1 and J is TRBJ1-1; tentatively, D is TRBD1 (6 bases). CDR3 length: 15 amino acids. Germline V lookup: CDR1 SGHRS, CDR2 YFSETQ. V was cut by 4 bases and J by 1 base, with 14 bases left in between. CDR3 sequence reads: CASSLTGRENTEAFF. In DNA, the CDR3 is TGCGCCAGCAGCCTAACAGGGAGGGAGAACACTGAAGCTTTCTTT.

Ten or more counts support this clonotype. The rearrangement uses TRBV27 and TRBJ2-7; 7 bases match TRBD1. Germline values: CDR1 MNHEY, CDR2 SMNVEV (reference sequence). Losses at the gene ends were 5 bases for V and 6 bases for J; bases not matched to a gene: 10. The CDR3 is 14 residues long. CDR3 protein: CASSPYGQASEQYF. CDR3 nucleotides: TGTGCCAGCAGTCCCTATGGACAGGCTAGCGAGCAGTACTTC.

This clonotype has ten or more counts. This sequence joins TRBV28 and TRBJ1-4, with D unresolved. Germline CDR1 and CDR2: MDHEN and SYDVKM. Deletions cut 2 bases from V and 3 bases from J, with 10 bases between. The length of the CDR3 is 15 residues. For the CDR3, the DNA is TGTGCCAGCAGTTTAGGCGGGTGGTCTAATGAAAAACTGTTTTTT. It is translated as CASSLGGWSNEKLFF.

This clonotype was counted ten times or more. The chain is built from TRBV28 and TRBJ2-7; 9 bases are a match to TRBD1. Germline V CDR1 and CDR2: MDHEN, SYDVKM. The CDR3 contains 15 residues. V was pared by 2 bases and J by 7 bases, with 9 bases of the junction left unmatched. Here the CDR3 reads CASSLPGTGPLEQYF. DNA of the CDR3: TGTGCCAGCAGTTTACCCGGGACAGGGCCCCTAGAGCAGTACTTC.

This clonotype was seen at least ten times. The chain joins TRBV7-2 to TRBJ2-3, with 12 bases aligning to TRBD2. The length of the CDR3 is 17 residues. J gave up 8 bases and V 5 bases, and 14 bases lay outside the gene matches. From germline, CDR1 is SGHTA and CDR2 FQGNSA. The CDR3 DNA follows: TGTGCCAGCAGCCTTCAGGGTATAGGACTAGCGGGAAGTACGCAGTATTTT. This encodes CASSLQGIGLAGSTQYF. Combining the CDR3 with reference TRBV7-2 and TRBJ2-3 gives the whole variable domain GAGVSQSPSNKVTEKGKDVELRCDPISGHTALYWYRQSLGQGLEFLIYFQGNSAPDKSGLPSDRFSAERTGGSVSTLTIQRTQQEDSAVYLCASSLQGIGLAGSTQYFGPGTRLTVL.

Many counts were recorded for this clonotype. This chain connects TRBV7-6 to TRBJ2-5; D unresolved. The CDR3 is made up of 12 amino acids. Germline assignment: CDR1 SGHVS and CDR2 FNYEAQ. Trimming pared 4 bases from V and 5 bases from J, leaving 8 bases between. This CDR3 is CASSYPLETQYF. The DNA for the CDR3 is TGTGCCAGCAGCTACCCCCTTGAGACCCAGTACTTC. The full variable domain, with the rest looked up from reference TRBV7-6 and TRBJ2-5, is GAGVSQSPRYKVTKRGQDVALRCDPISGHVSLYWYRQALGQGPEFLTYFNYEAQQDKSGLPNDRFSAERPEGSISTLTIQRTEQRDSAMYRCASSYPLETQYFGPGTRLLVL.